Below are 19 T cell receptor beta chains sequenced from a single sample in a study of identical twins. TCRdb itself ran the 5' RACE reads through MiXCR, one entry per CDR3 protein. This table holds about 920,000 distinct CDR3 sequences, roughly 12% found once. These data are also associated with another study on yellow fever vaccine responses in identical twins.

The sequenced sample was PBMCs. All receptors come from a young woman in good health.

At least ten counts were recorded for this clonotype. DNA for the CDR3: TGTGCCAGCAGTCCAGGGACTGAGTATGGCTACACCTTC. Translation gives CASSPGTEYGYTF. V is TRBV12-3 or TRBV12-4 and J is TRBJ1-2; a weak D match, TRBD1 (5 bases). With 5 bases removed from V and 5 bases from J, the gap between germline ends came to 12 bases. The CDR3 totals 13 residues.

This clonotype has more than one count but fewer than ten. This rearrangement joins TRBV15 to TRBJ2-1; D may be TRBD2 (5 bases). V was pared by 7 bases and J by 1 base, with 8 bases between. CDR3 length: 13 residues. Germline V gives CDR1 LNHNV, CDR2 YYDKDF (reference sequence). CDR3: CATNEGSYNEQFF. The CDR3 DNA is TGTGCCACCAATGAGGGATCCTACAATGAGCAGTTCTTC.

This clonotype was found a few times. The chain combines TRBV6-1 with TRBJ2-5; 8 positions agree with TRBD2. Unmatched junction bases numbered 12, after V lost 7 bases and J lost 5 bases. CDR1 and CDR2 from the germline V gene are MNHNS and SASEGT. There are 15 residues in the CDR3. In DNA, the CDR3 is TGTGCCAGCACCGCAAGCGGGGGCGGCGGGGAGACCCAGTACTTC. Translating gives CASTASGGGGETQYF.

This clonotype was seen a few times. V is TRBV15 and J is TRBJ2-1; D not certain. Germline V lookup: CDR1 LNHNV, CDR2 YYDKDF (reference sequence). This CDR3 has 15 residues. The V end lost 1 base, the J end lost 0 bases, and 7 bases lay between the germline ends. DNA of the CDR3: TGTGCCACCAGCAGAGTTGGCAGCTCCTACAATGAGCAGTTCTTC. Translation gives CATSRVGSSYNEQFF.

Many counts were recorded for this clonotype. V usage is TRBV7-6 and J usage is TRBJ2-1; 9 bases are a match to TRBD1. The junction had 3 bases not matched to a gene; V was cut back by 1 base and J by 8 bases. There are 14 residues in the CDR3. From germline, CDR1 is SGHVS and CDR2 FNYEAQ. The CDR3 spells CASSLGGQGYEQFF. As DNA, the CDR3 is TGTGCCAGCAGCTTAGGGGGACAGGGTTATGAGCAGTTCTTC.

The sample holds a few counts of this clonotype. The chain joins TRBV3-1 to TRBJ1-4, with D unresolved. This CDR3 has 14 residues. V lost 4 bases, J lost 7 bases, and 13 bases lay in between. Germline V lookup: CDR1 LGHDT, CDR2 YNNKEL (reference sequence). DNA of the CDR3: TGTGCCAGCAGCCCCCGCGGGCACTCTGAAAAACTGTTTTTT. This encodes CASSPRGHSEKLFF.

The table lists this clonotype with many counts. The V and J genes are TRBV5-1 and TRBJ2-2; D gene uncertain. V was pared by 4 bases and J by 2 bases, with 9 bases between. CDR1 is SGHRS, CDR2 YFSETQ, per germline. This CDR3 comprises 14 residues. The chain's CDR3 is CASSTTVNTGELFF. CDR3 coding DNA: TGCGCCAGCAGCACAACAGTAAACACCGGGGAGCTGTTTTTT.

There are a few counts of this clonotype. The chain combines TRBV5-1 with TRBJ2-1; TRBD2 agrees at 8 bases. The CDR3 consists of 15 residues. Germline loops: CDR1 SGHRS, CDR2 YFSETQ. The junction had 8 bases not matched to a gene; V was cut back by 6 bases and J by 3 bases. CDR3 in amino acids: CASTKLADFYNEQFF. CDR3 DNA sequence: TGCGCCAGCACCAAACTAGCGGACTTCTACAATGAGCAGTTCTTC.

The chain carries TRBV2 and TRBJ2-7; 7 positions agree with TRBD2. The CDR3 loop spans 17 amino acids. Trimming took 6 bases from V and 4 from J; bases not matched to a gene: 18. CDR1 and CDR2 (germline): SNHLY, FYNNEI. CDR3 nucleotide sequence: TGTGCCAGCAGATATCGACTAGCCCCACAGAAAAATTACGAGCAGTACTTC. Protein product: CASRYRLAPQKNYEQYF.

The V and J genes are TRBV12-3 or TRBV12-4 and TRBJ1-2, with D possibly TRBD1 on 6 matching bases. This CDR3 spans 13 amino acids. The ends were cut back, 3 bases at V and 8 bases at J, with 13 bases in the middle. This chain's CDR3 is CASSLSGALGYTF. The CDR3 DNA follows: TGTGCCAGCAGTTTGTCAGGGGCACTCGGCTACACCTTC.

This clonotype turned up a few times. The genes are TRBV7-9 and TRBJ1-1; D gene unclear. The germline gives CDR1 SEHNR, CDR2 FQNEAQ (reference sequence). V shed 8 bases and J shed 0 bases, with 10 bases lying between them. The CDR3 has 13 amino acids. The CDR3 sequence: CASRKDVNTEAFF. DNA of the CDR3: TGTGCCAGCCGAAAGGACGTGAACACTGAAGCTTTCTTT.

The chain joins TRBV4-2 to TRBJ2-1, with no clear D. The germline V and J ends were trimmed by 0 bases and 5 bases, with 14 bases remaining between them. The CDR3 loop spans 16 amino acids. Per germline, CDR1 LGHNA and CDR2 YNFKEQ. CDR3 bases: TGTGCCAGCAGCCAAGAGAGTGGACGACCCAACAATGAGCAGTTCTTC. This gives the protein CASSQESGRPNNEQFF.

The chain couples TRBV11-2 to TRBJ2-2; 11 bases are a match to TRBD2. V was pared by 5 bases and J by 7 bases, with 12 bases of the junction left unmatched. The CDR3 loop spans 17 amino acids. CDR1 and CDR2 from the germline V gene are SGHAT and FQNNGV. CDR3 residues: CASSRAGSGGAVGELFF. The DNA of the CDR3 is TGTGCCAGCAGCCGTGCGGGTAGCGGGGGGGCCGTCGGGGAGCTGTTTTTT.

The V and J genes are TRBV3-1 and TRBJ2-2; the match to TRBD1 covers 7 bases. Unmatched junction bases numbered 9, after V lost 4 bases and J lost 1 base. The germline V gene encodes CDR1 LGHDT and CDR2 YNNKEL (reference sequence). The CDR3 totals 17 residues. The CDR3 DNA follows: TGTGCCAGCAGCCCGAGCAAGGGACAGATGAACACCGGGGAGCTGTTTTTT. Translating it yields CASSPSKGQMNTGELFF.

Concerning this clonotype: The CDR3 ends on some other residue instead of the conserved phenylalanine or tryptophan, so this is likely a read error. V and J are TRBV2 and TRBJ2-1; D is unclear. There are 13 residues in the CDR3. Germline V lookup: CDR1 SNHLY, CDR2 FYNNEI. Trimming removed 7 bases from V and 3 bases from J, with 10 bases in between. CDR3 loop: CASTPSDYNEQFL. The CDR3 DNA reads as TGTGCCAGCACTCCTAGTGACTACAATGAGCAGTTCCTC.

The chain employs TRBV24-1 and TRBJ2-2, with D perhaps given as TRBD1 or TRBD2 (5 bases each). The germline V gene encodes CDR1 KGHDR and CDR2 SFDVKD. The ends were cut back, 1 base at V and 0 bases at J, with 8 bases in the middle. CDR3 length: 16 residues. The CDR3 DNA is TGTGCCACCAGTGATTTTTGGGGACCGAACACCGGGGAGCTGTTTTTT. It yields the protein CATSDFWGPNTGELFF.

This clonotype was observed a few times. CDR3 DNA: TGCGCCAGCAGCTTGGGAGGGGGACAGGGGGACCACGAGCAGTACTTC. It encodes CASSLGGGQGDHEQYF. J is TRBJ2-7 and V is TRBV5-1; 11 positions agree with TRBD1. The CDR3 spans 16 residues. V lost 0 bases to trimming and J lost 5 bases; unmatched junction nucleotides: 7. Per germline, CDR1 SGHRS and CDR2 YFSETQ.

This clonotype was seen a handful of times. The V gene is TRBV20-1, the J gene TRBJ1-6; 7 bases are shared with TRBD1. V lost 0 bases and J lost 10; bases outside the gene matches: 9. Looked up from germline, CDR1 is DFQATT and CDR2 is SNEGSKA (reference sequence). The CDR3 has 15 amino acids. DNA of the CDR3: TGCAGTGCTAGAGATTTTGACAGGGAGGCATCACCCCTCCACTTT. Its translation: CSARDFDREASPLHF.

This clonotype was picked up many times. The DNA for the CDR3 is TGTGCCAGCAGCAACTCAGAGGTGGCCAAAAACATTCAGTACTTC. It is translated as CASSNSEVAKNIQYF. This chain links TRBV7-9 with TRBJ2-4; D unclear. V lost 5 bases and J lost 1, with 12 bases in between. The CDR3 runs to 15 residues. Germline CDR1 reads SEHNR; CDR2 reads FQNEAQ (reference sequence). The whole variable domain, remainder taken from reference TRBV7-9 and TRBJ2-4, is DTGVSQNPRHKITKRGQNVTFRCDPISEHNRLYWYRQTLGQGPEFLTYFQNEAQLEKSRLLSDRFSAERPKGSFSTLEIQRTEQGDSAMYLCASSNSEVAKNIQYFGAGTRLSVL.